In this sample, the clone carrying this TCR beta chain turned up many times. The antigen is undetermined. Germline CDR1 reads LNHDA; CDR2 reads SQIVND (reference sequence). This CDR3 contains 13 residues. Between the trimmed V and J ends, which lost 3 bases and 4 bases, there was a span of 6 bases. TCRdb passed the reads through MiXCR, listing each CDR3 protein once. The sample carries about 9,400 distinct CDR3 sequences, 15% to 20% recorded once. These data belong to a study of lung T cells in sarcoidosis with Löfgren's syndrome. Study at large: In sarcoidosis, CD4+ T cells accumulate in bronchoalveolar lavage fluid. Findings and limits, study-wide: Shared TRAV12-1 and TRBV2 CDR3 motifs were reported across several patients. Versus controls, Löfgren's syndrome patients reportedly showed TRAV12-1 and TRBV2 as most expanded. Paired TRAV12-1/TRBV2 TCRs showed CDR3 homology and preferential pairing.

What was sequenced was CD4+ T cells from bronchoalveolar lavage. The chain employs TRBV19 and TRBJ2-2; D unresolved. The receptor comes from a human donor with sarcoidosis (Löfgren's syndrome or another form), or a control subject (not recorded which). CDR3: CASSMLSTGELFF. The CDR3 nucleotides read TGTGCCAGTAGTATGTTGTCCACCGGGGAGCTGTTTTTT.